The rows below give T cell receptor beta chains drawn from one sample of a study of blood T cell repertoires in COVID-19. Using immunoSEQ multiplex PCR, the repertoire was profiled, and TCRdb retains in-frame clones only, with some absent. Among under 350,000 clones listed, 90% were seen once. The material sequenced was PBMCs or T cells enriched from blood (not recorded which). These receptor sequences come from a man in his 60s who had recovered from COVID-19. CDR3s include the opening cysteine and the closing phenylalanine or tryptophan. D genes are given only for firm matches. Clone size, where shown, is once, few, many, or a class for clones that have expanded.

V,J,size,D,DNA,CDR3
TRBV7-2,TRBJ1-5,-,TRBD1,TGTGCCAGCAGCCCAAACAGGGGTTATCAGCCCCAGCATTTT,CASSPNRGYQPQHF
TRBV27,TRBJ2-1,-,TRBD2,TGTGCCAGCAGTGGAGCGGGAGGGCGATACAATGAGCAGTTCTTC,CASSGAGGRYNEQFF
TRBV11-3,TRBJ2-2,-,TRBD2,TGTGCCAGCAGCCCGCGGGAGGGCCGGGGGACCGGGGAGCTGTTTTTT,CASSPREGRGTGELFF
TRBV3-1/TRBV3-2,TRBJ1-1,-,TRBD1,TGTGCCAGCCGACACCGGGACAGGGGGCAAACTGAAGCTTTCTTT,CASRHRDRGQTEAFF
TRBV4-1,TRBJ1-4,-,-,TGCGCCAGCAGCCAAGACGGGGGAAAACTGTTTTTT,CASSQDGGKLFF
TRBV6-5,TRBJ2-1,-,-,TGTGCCAGCAGTTACCGTCGTGCCTACAATGAGCAGTTCTTC,CASSYRRAYNEQFF
TRBV7-9,TRBJ2-1,once,-,TGTGCCAGCAGCTTTAGCGGAAGGGTCAATGAGCAGTTCTTC,CASSFSGRVNEQFF
TRBV7-6,TRBJ1-4,-,-,TGTGCCAGCAGCTTTGCGGCAACTAATGAAAAACTGTTTTTT,CASSFAATNEKLFF
TRBV3-1/TRBV3-2,TRBJ2-1,-,TRBD2,TGTGCCAGCAGCCCTAGCGGGAGGTCGGGTGAGCAGTTCTTC,CASSPSGRSGEQFF
TRBV4-1,TRBJ2-5,few,TRBD1,TGCGCCAGCAGCCCAAAAGGGGGCAGACAAGAGACCCAGTACTTC,CASSPKGGRQETQYF
TRBV7-2,TRBJ2-5,-,TRBD1,TGTGCCAGCAGCAACTACCGGGACAGCCAAGAGACCCAGTACTTC,CASSNYRDSQETQYF
TRBV6-5,TRBJ2-1,-,-,TGTGCCAGCAGCAGAGGCGCCTACAATGAGCAGTTCTTC,CASSRGAYNEQFF
TRBV18,TRBJ1-1,-,TRBD1,TGTGCCAGCACACAACAGGGGGCGAACACTGAAGCTTTCTTT,CASTQQGANTEAFF
TRBV11-2,TRBJ1-1,-,TRBD1,TGTGCCAGCAGCTTAGCCCTCCCCCGGACAGGGAACACTGAAGCTTTCTTT,CASSLALPRTGNTEAFF
TRBV4-1,TRBJ1-5,-,-,TGCGCCACTCGCCAGGGGTATCAGCCCCAGCATTTT,CATRQGYQPQHF
TRBV9,TRBJ1-4,-,-,TGTGCCAGCAGCGTAGACAATAATGAAAAACTGTTTTTT,CASSVDNNEKLFF
TRBV6-1,TRBJ1-1,once,TRBD1,TGTGCCAGCAGTGAATTATTATTGGGACAGCTGAACACTGAAGCTTTCTTT,CASSELLLGQLNTEAFF
TRBV30,TRBJ1-5,-,-,TGTGCCTGGAGTGTAAGGGGGGGGAGGGGCCCTAATCAGCCCCAGCATTTT,CAWSVRGGRGPNQPQHF
TRBV19,TRBJ2-3,-,TRBD2,TGTGCCAGTAGTATGACCGGGACTAGCGGGGCAAGAGATACGCAGTATTTT,CASSMTGTSGARDTQYF
TRBV2,TRBJ1-3,-,TRBD1,TGTGCCAGCAGTGATGACAGGGTTCAAACTGGAAACACCATATATTTT,CASSDDRVQTGNTIYF
TRBV30,TRBJ1-1,-,-,TGTGCCTGGAGGCTACTCCCGGGGGGGGGCACTGAAGCTTTCTTT,CAWRLLPGGGTEAFF
TRBV7-9,TRBJ1-2,-,-,TGTGCCAGCAGCCCCGATTTTGGGGGCCGCTATGGCTACACCTTC,CASSPDFGGRYGYTF
TRBV2,TRBJ1-2,-,-,TGTGCCAGCAGGGCTTATCAGGATTATGGCTACACCTTC,CASRAYQDYGYTF
TRBV4-2,TRBJ2-5,-,TRBD2,TGTGCCAGCAGCCGGGACTATTCGGGACCCCAAGAGACCCAGTACTTC,CASSRDYSGPQETQYF
TRBV19,TRBJ1-1,-,-,TGTGCCAGTAGACACCAGAACACTGAAGCTTTCTTT,CASRHQNTEAFF
TRBV19,TRBJ2-1,-,-,TGTGCCAGTAGTAGCTACAGGGAGCAGTTCTTC,CASSSYREQFF
TRBV19,TRBJ1-1,-,-,TGTGCCAGTAGTTCCGGGGGGTACACTGAAGCTTTCTTT,CASSSGGYTEAFF
TRBV2,TRBJ1-6,-,-,TGTGCCAGCAGTGAAGGGTCCAGGGCGAATTCACCCCTCCACTTT,CASSEGSRANSPLHF
TRBV11-3,TRBJ2-1,few,TRBD1,TGTGCCAGCAGCACCCGACAGGGGTACAATGAGCAGTTCTTC,CASSTRQGYNEQFF
TRBV6-5,TRBJ2-5,-,TRBD1,TGTGCCAGCCAGACAGGGGAAGAGACCCAGTACTTC,CASQTGEETQYF
TRBV7-2,TRBJ1-2,few,-,TGTGCCAGCAGCCCAGGCATCAGGTACTATGGCTACACCTTC,CASSPGIRYYGYTF
TRBV6-2/TRBV6-3,TRBJ1-2,few,-,TGTGCCAGCAGTTACTTCCGGGAACCTATTCGCTACACCTTC,CASSYFREPIRYTF